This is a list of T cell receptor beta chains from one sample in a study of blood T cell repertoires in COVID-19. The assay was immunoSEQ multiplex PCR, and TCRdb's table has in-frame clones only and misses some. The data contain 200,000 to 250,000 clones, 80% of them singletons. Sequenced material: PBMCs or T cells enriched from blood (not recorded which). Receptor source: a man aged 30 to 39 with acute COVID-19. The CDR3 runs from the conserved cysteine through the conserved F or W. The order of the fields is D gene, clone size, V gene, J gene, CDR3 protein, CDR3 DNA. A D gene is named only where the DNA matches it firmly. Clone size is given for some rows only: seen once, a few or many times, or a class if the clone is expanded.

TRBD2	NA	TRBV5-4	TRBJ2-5	CASSPGLAGGKTQYF	TGTGCCAGCAGCCCGGGACTAGCGGGGGGAAAGACCCAGTACTTC
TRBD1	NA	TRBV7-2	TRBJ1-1	CASSFEDRDEAFF	TGTGCCAGCAGCTTTGAGGACAGGGATGAAGCTTTCTTT
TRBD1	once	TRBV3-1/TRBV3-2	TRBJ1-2	CASSQGTGHSSGYTF	TGTGCCAGCAGCCAAGGGACAGGGCACTCGAGTGGCTACACCTTC
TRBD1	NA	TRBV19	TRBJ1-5	CASRRGQASNQPQHF	TGTGCCAGCCGACGGGGACAGGCAAGCAATCAGCCCCAGCATTTT
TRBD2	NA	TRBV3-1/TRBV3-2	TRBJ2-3	CASSQVLAGGTDTQYF	TGTGCCAGCAGCCAAGTACTAGCGGGGGGTACAGATACGCAGTATTTT
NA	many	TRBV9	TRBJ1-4	CASSPHAQITGGEKLFF	TGTGCCAGCAGCCCTCATGCCCAAATTACTGGAGGGGAAAAACTGTTTTTT
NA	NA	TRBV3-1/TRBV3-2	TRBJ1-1	CASSQVRAEAFF	TGTGCCAGCAGCCAAGTTCGGGCTGAAGCTTTCTTT
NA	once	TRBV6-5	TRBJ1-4	CASTRQVSEKLFF	TGTGCCAGCACCCGACAGGTTTCTGAAAAACTGTTTTTT
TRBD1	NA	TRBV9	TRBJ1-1	CASSVHRDRGVNTEAFF	TGTGCCAGCAGCGTCCACCGGGACAGGGGGGTGAACACTGAAGCTTTCTTT
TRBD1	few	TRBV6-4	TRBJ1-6	CASSETPGQGISPLHF	TGTGCCAGCAGTGAAACCCCGGGACAGGGCATTTCACCCCTCCACTTT
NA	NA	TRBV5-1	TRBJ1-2	CASSLEGGQKSGYTF	TGCGCCAGCAGCTTGGAGGGCGGACAGAAGTCTGGCTACACCTTC
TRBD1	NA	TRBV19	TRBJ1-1	CASIRQGWNAEAFF	TGTGCCAGTATCAGACAGGGGTGGAACGCTGAAGCTTTCTTT
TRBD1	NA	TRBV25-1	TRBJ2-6	CASSESRTGRGANVLTF	TGTGCCAGCAGTGAATCCAGGACAGGGCGAGGGGCCAACGTCCTGACTTTC
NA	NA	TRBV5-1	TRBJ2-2	CASSSDAGPGELFF	TGCGCCAGCAGCTCGGACGCGGGCCCCGGGGAGCTGTTTTTT
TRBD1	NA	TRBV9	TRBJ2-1	CASSFPLTGNYNEQFF	TGTGCCAGCAGCTTCCCTTTGACAGGGAACTACAATGAGCAGTTCTTC
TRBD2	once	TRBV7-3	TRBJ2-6	CASSGRGTSPGANVLTF	TGTGCCAGCAGCGGGCGGGGGACTTCTCCTGGGGCCAACGTCCTGACTTTC
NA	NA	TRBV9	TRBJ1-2	CASSPTGSYGYTF	TGTGCCAGCAGCCCTACAGGGTCCTATGGCTACACCTTC
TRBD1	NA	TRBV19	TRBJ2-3	CASSIGQGRSTDTQYF	TGTGCCAGTAGTATTGGACAGGGGAGATCCACAGATACGCAGTATTTT
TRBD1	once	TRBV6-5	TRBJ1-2	CASSRTGTNGYTF	TGTGCCAGCAGCCGGACAGGAACTAATGGCTACACCTTC
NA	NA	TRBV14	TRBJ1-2	CASSLGGQDYGYTF	TGTGCCAGCAGCCTCGGAGGGCAGGACTATGGCTACACCTTC